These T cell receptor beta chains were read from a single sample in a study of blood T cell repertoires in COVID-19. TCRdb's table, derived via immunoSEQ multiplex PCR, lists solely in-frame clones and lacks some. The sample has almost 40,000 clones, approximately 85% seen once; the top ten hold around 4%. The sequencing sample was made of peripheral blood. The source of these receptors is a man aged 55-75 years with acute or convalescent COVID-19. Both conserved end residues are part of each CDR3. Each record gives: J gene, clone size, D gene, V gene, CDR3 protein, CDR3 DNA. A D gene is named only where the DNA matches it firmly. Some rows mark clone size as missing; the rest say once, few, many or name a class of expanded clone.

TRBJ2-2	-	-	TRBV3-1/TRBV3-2	CASGRRAGELFF	TGTGCCAGCGGCAGGAGGGCAGGGGAGCTGTTTTTT
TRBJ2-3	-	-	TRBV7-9	CASSVSGQYSTDTQYF	TGTGCCAGCAGCGTCAGCGGGCAGTATAGCACAGATACGCAGTATTTT
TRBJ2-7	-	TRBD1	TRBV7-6	CASSVATGTGEQYF	TGTGCCAGCAGCGTCGCAACCGGGACAGGAGAGCAGTACTTC
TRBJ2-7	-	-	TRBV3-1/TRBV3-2	CASSQDLATGAYEQYF	TGTGCCAGCAGCCAAGACCTCGCGACAGGAGCCTACGAGCAGTACTTC
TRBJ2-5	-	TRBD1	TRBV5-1	CASSFEGATFGETQYF	TGCGCCAGCAGCTTTGAGGGGGCTACCTTCGGAGAGACCCAGTACTTC
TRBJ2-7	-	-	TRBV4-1	CASAVIKGSEQYF	TGCGCCAGCGCAGTCATCAAGGGGTCCGAGCAGTACTTC
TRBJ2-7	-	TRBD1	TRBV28	CASRSQGAGEQYF	TGTGCCAGCAGATCCCAGGGGGCTGGCGAGCAGTACTTC
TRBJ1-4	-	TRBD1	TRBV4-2	CASSRMGQGATNEKLFF	TGTGCCAGCAGCCGAATGGGACAGGGGGCAACTAATGAAAAACTGTTTTTT
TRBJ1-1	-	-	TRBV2	CASNGHPNTEAFF	TGTGCCAGCAATGGACACCCGAACACTGAAGCTTTCTTT
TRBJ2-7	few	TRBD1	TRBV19	CASRTGTGPYEQYF	TGTGCCAGTAGAACCGGGACAGGTCCCTACGAGCAGTACTTC
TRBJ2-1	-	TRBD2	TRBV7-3	CASSSTSGGAYNEQFF	TGTGCCAGCAGCTCGACTAGCGGGGGGGCCTACAATGAGCAGTTCTTC
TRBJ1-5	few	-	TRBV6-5	CASSSGGSNQPQHF	TGTGCCAGCAGCTCCGGGGGTAGCAATCAGCCCCAGCATTTT
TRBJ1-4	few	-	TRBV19	CASNLGGSELFF	TGTGCCTCCAACCTGGGCGGGTCGGAACTGTTTTTT
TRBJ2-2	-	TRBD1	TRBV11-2	CASSSRDRILAGELFF	TGTGCCAGCAGCTCCCGGGACAGGATCCTCGCCGGGGAGCTGTTTTTT
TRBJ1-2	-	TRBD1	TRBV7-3	CASSLGGSGQGAYGYTF	TGTGCCAGCAGCTTAGGGGGCTCCGGCCAGGGGGCCTATGGCTACACCTTC
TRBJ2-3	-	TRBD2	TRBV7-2	CASSFDPKAGGFADTQYF	TGTGCCAGCAGCTTCGACCCTAAAGCGGGGGGGTTTGCAGATACGCAGTATTTT
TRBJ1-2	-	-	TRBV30	CAWSVQWGEDGYTF	TGTGCCTGGAGTGTACAATGGGGAGAGGATGGCTACACCTTC
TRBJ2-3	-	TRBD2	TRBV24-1	CATSDFATGGQTSGSRDTQYF	TGTGCCACCAGTGATTTTGCGACAGGGGGCCAGACTAGCGGGAGCAGAGATACGCAGTATTTT
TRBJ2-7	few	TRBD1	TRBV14	CASSQGGQGASYEQYF	TGTGCCAGCAGCCAAGGCGGGCAGGGGGCTTCCTACGAGCAGTACTTC
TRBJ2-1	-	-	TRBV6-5	CASSSQAPNNEQFF	TGTGCCAGCAGTTCCCAGGCCCCGAACAATGAGCAGTTCTTC
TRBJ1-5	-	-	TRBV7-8	CASSPGQPNQPQHF	TGTGCCAGCAGCCCCGGACAGCCCAATCAGCCCCAGCATTTT
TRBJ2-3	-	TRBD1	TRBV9	CASSVAGQGGTDTQYF	TGTGCCAGCAGCGTAGCCGGACAGGGGGGGACAGATACGCAGTATTTT
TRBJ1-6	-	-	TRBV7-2	CASSLNINSPLHF	TGTGCCAGCAGCTTAAACATTAATTCACCCCTCCACTTT
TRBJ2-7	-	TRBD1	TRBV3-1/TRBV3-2	CASSQAGQGFLEQYF	TGTGCCAGCAGCCAAGCGGGACAGGGGTTCCTCGAGCAGTACTTC
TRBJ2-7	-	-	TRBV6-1	CASSEAVGAAYEQYF	TGTGCCAGCAGTGAGGCCGTGGGGGCGGCCTACGAGCAGTACTTC
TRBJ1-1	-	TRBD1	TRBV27	CASMGRGPSTEAFF	TGTGCCAGCATGGGAAGGGGGCCTTCTACTGAAGCTTTCTTT
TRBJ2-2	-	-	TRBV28	CAILMPGSGSGELFF	TGTGCCATCCTGATGCCGGGATCCGGGTCCGGGGAGCTGTTTTTT
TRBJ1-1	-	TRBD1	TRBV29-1	CSASTGATEAFF	TGCAGCGCCTCGACAGGGGCCACTGAAGCTTTCTTT
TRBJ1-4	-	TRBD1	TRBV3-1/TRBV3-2	CASSPSGGLYEKLFF	TGTGCCAGCAGCCCTTCAGGGGGATTATATGAAAAACTGTTTTTT
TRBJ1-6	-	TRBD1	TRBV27	CASRQGFTPLHF	TGTGCCAGCAGACAGGGGTTCACACCCCTCCACTTT
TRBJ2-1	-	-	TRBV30	CAWSSGSSYNEQFF	TGTGCCTGGAGTTCGGGTAGCTCCTACAATGAGCAGTTCTTC
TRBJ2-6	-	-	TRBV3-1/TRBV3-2	CASSLQVANVLTF	TGTGCCAGCAGCCTTCAGGTGGCCAACGTCCTGACTTTC
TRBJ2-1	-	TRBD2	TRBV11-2	CASSLALAVNNEQFF	TGTGCCAGCAGCTTGGCACTAGCGGTTAACAATGAGCAGTTCTTC
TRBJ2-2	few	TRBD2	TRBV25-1	CASSDGGDGGELFF	TGTGCCAGCAGTGACGGGGGGGATGGCGGGGAGCTGTTTTTT
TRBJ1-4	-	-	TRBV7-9	CASSPGAGANEKLFF	TGTGCCAGCAGCCCGGGGGCGGGGGCTAATGAAAAACTGTTTTTT
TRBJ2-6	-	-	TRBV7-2	CASRYSGANVLTF	TGTGCCAGTCGGTACTCTGGGGCCAACGTCCTGACTTTC
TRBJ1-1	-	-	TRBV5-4	CASKLQGSAHEAFF	TGTGCCAGCAAGCTCCAGGGGTCAGCACACGAAGCTTTCTTT
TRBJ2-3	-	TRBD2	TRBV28	CASRKLAGAADTQYF	TGTGCCAGCAGAAAACTAGCGGGAGCAGCAGATACGCAGTATTTT
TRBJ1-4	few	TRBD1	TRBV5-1	CASSSGQGGNEKLFF	TGCGCCAGCAGCTCAGGACAGGGGGGAAATGAAAAACTGTTTTTT
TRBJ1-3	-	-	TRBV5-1	CASSLTPRQTGNTIYF	TGCGCCAGCAGCTTGACCCCGAGACAGACTGGAAACACCATATATTTT
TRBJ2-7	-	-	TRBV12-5	CASGLATGQRLEQYF	TGTGCTAGTGGTTTGGCAACGGGACAAAGGCTCGAGCAGTACTTC
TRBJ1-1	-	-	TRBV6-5	CASWAYQNTEAFF	TGTGCCAGCTGGGCTTATCAGAACACTGAAGCTTTCTTT
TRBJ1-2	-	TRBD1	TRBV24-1	CATSDRTGETGYTF	TGTGCCACCAGTGATAGGACAGGTGAGACTGGCTACACCTTC
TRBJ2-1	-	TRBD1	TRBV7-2	CASSLDRGLKDEQFF	TGTGCCAGCAGCTTAGACAGGGGGCTGAAGGATGAGCAGTTCTTC
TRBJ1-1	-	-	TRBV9	CASSVGQDTEAFF	TGTGCCAGCAGCGTAGGGCAGGACACTGAAGCTTTCTTT
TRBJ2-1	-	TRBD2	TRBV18	CASSPISAGVPSGEQFF	TGTGCCAGCTCACCAATATCAGCGGGAGTCCCCTCGGGAGAGCAGTTCTTC
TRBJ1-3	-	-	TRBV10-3	CAISSTSSGNTIYF	TGTGCCATCAGTTCGACATCCTCTGGAAACACCATATATTTT
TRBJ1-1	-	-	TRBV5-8	CASSLVAVMNTEAFF	TGTGCCAGCAGCTTGGTCGCGGTCATGAACACTGAAGCTTTCTTT
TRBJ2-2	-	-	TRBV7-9	CASSSLLRGLTGELFF	TGTGCCAGCAGCTCGCTGTTGCGGGGGCTAACCGGGGAGCTGTTTTTT
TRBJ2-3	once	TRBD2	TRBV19	CASSGPSGGVADTQYF	TGTGCCAGTAGTGGCCCTAGCGGGGGGGTGGCAGATACGCAGTATTTT
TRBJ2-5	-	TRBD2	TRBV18	CASSPFARGQETQYF	TGTGCCAGCTCGCCTTTTGCGCGGGGGCAAGAGACCCAGTACTTC
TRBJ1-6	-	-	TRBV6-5	CATLPGHYNSPLHF	TGTGCCACACTCCCGGGACACTATAATTCACCCCTCCACTTT
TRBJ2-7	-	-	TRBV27	CASSFYSDRSGKQYF	TGTGCCAGCAGTTTCTATTCGGACCGTTCCGGGAAGCAGTACTTC